What follows are 6 T cell receptor beta chains derived from one specimen sequenced in a study of early T cells in non-severe SARS-CoV-2 infection. One entry per CDR3 protein results from TCRdb running MiXCR on the 5' RACE reads. Of approximately 67,000 distinct CDR3 sequences listed, around a tenth are singletons. What was sequenced was whole blood. These TCRs come from an adult who was a healthcare worker with PCR-confirmed SARS-CoV-2 infection or an uninfected control (not recorded which).

This clonotype showed up many times. In DNA form, the CDR3 reads TGTGCCTGGAGCCCCGGACAGGGGAGTTGGAATGAGCAGTTCTTC. Protein: CAWSPGQGSWNEQFF. The V and J genes are TRBV30 and TRBJ2-1, with 9 bases lining up with TRBD1. Germline V CDR1 and CDR2: GTSNPN, SVGIG (reference sequence). The length of the CDR3 is 15 residues. J gave up 7 bases and V 3 bases, and 10 bases lay outside the gene matches.

This clonotype was seen at least ten times. The chain uses TRBV19 and TRBJ2-7; D not certain. From germline, CDR1 is LNHDA and CDR2 SQIVND (reference sequence). There are 14 residues in the CDR3. Trimming cost V 9 bases and J 0 bases, with 15 bases left between them. The CDR3: CARSPALSSYEQYF. CDR3 coding DNA: TGTGCCAGGAGCCCAGCGTTGAGCTCCTACGAGCAGTACTTC.

At least ten counts were recorded for this clonotype. The V call is TRBV12-3 or TRBV12-4, the J call TRBJ1-5, with D perhaps matching TRBD1 (5 bases). V lost 6 bases to trimming and J lost 8 bases, with 14 bases between them. The CDR3 length is 13 residues. CDR3 DNA: TGTGCCAGCAGAGTACAGGAAATCGAGCCCCAGCATTTT. It specifies CASRVQEIEPQHF.

This clonotype was picked up a small number of times. The chain carries TRBV29-1 and TRBJ2-1; D possibly uses TRBD1 or TRBD2 (5 bases each). The V end lost 4 bases, the J end lost 0 bases, and 10 bases lay between the germline ends. There are 14 residues in the CDR3. Germline CDR1 SQVTM, CDR2 ANQGSEA. The CDR3 loop reads CSVGWGSSYNEQFF. The CDR3 DNA reads as TGCAGCGTTGGGTGGGGGAGCTCCTACAATGAGCAGTTCTTC.

CDR3 DNA sequence: TGTGCCAGCAGTTCGGGACTCCCGTACGAGCAGTACTTC. It codes for CASSSGLPYEQYF. The gene calls are TRBV28 and TRBJ2-7, with D maybe TRBD2 (6 bases). V dropped 4 bases and J dropped 4 bases, with 11 bases sitting between them. The CDR3 runs to 13 residues. Germline V lookup: CDR1 MDHEN, CDR2 SYDVKM.

Ten or more counts support this clonotype. The V gene is TRBV9, the J gene TRBJ2-5; 15 bases are shared with TRBD2. J lost 4 bases, V lost 1 base, and 5 bases had no gene match. Germline V gene data show CDR1 as SGDLS and CDR2 as YYNGEE. CDR3 length: 17 amino acids. CDR3 in DNA: TGTGCCAGCAGCGTAATGGGACTAGCGGGAGGAGGAGAGACCCAGTACTTC. This sequence encodes CASSVMGLAGGGETQYF. Full variable domain (rest looked up from reference TRBV9 and TRBJ2-5): DSGVTQTPKHLITATGQRVTLRCSPRSGDLSVYWYQQSLDQGLQFLIQYYNGEERAKGNILERFSAQQFPDLHSELNLSSLELGDSALYFCASSVMGLAGGGETQYFGPGTRLLVL.